The clone carrying this TCR beta chain was recorded many times. This record belongs to a study of T-cell reconstitution after alpha-beta-depleted transplantation in children. Researchers prepared the TCRbeta library using unique molecular identifiers, the study reports. Via MiXCR, TCRdb re-called the PCR reads, giving one row per CDR3 protein. The sample carries about 200,000 distinct CDR3 sequences, more than 12% recorded once. This CDR3 is 14 amino acids long. The germline gives CDR1 DFQATT, CDR2 SNEGSKA (reference sequence). With 7 bases clipped from V and 10 bases from J, the junction kept 17 bases outside the gene matches.

The starting material was PBMCs from the stem cell graft donor, obtained from the stem cell graft. This chain connects TRBV20-1 to TRBJ1-1, with TRBD1 matching over 8 bases. This TCR derives from a human donor who donated a stem cell graft to a child with acute lymphoblastic leukemia. CDR3 nucleotide sequence: TGCAGTGTTAAGTCCGGGACAGGTTCGATGGGAGCTTTCTTT. This translates into CSVKSGTGSMGAFF.